This TCR beta chain appears in the sequencing data of a study of cytomegalovirus exposure and HLA in healthy donors. General study results and limits: In a later analysis, several top co-occurrence clusters appeared linked to parvovirus B19, influenza, CMV and Epstein-Barr virus.

Points on this clone: Its specificity is not known.

Amplification used 60 Vbeta primers and 13 Jbeta primers. Sequencing used immunoSEQ multiplex PCR; TCRdb keeps in-frame clones, though not all of them. Of 150,000 to 200,000 clones listed, over 60% were seen once; the top ten hold approximately 6%. V lost 0 bases to trimming and J lost 1 base, with 6 bases between them. CDR1 and CDR2 from the germline V gene are SGHTA and FQGTGA. The CDR3 is 14 residues long. V and J are TRBV7-3 and TRBJ1-1, with D uncertain. Sequenced: PBMCs. The receptor was derived from a middle-aged man in good health and CMV-seropositive. CDR3 loop: CASSLTSGNTEAFF. Here the CDR3 DNA reads TGTGCCAGCAGCTTAACATCGGGGAACACTGAAGCTTTCTTT.